This T cell receptor beta chain was obtained from a study of T cell repertoires in cytomegalovirus infection. As for the study in general: Recently identified HLA-C-restricted CMV epitopes were used, and well-studied HLA-B-restricted CMV epitopes were used as well. Indications came from public TCR beta signatures; they pointed to CMV infection and to a matching HLA type. Study results and limitations: Totalled public TCR beta family frequency picked out people who carried CMV plus the relevant HLA. In two of eight donors, the top clonotype was HLA-C-restricted CMV-specific.

This clonotype has a count of ten or more. The antigen is undetermined. Trimming shortened V by 2 bases and J by 6 bases, and 14 bases separated the two germline ends. CDR3 length: 15 amino acids. Germline loops: CDR1 SGHTA, CDR2 FQGTGA. MiXCR, applied by TCRdb to the reads, yields one record per CDR3 protein. Of around 770,000 distinct CDR3 sequences listed, under 35% were seen once; the top ten hold approximately 14%. This clonotype was sampled from a human donor in good health (CMV status not recorded). Some clones in this sample may be carry-over from other donors' samples. The sequencing used cultured CD8+ T cells from PBMCs, collected from culture after CMV antigen stimulation. The chain couples TRBV7-3 to TRBJ2-1, with D tentatively TRBD1 (6 bases). DNA of the CDR3: TGTGCCAGCAGCTTAGTCAGGGGTAGGGGCAATGAGCAGTTCTTC. Amino acid sequence: CASSLVRGRGNEQFF.